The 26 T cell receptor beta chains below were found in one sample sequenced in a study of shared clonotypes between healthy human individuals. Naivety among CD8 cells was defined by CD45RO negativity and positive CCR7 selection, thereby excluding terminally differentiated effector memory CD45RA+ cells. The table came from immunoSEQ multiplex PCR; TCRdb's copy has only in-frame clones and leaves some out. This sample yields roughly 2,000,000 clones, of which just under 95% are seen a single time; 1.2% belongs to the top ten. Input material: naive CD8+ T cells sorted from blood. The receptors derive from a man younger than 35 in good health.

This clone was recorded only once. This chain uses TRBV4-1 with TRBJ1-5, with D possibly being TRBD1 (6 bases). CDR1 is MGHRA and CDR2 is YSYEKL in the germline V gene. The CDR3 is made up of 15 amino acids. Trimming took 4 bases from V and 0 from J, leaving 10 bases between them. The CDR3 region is CASSPRQASNQPQHF. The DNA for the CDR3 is TGCGCCAGCAGCCCCCGACAGGCTAGCAATCAGCCCCAGCATTTT.

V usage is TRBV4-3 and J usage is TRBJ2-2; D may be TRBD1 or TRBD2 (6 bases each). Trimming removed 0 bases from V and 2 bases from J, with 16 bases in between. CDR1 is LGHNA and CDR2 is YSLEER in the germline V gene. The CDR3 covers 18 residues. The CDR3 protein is CASSQDGGPQINTGELFF. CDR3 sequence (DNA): TGCGCCAGCAGCCAAGACGGGGGCCCTCAGATAAACACCGGGGAGCTGTTTTTT.

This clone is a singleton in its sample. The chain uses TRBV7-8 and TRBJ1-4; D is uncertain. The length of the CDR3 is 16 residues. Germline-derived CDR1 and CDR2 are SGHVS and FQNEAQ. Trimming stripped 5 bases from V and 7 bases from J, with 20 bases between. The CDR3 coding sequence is TGTGCCAGCAGCATCGATTTGACCCCAAGCCGTGAAAAACTGTTTTTT. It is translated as CASSIDLTPSREKLFF.

CDR3 DNA sequence: TGTGCCAGCAGCTTATTAGACAGGGACCGCGAGCAGTACTTC. Its translation is CASSLLDRDREQYF. The rearrangement links TRBV7-9 to TRBJ2-7; 7 bases map to TRBD1. The CDR3 covers 14 residues. V was pared by 2 bases and J by 6 bases, with 7 bases of the junction left unmatched. Germline CDR1 SEHNR, CDR2 FQNEAQ (reference sequence).

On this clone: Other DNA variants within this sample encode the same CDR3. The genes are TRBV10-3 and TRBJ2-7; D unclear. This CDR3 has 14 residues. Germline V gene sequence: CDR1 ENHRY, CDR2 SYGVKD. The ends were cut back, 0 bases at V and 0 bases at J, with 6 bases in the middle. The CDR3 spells CAISESYGSYEQYF. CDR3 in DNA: TGTGCCATCAGTGAGTCCTACGGCTCCTACGAGCAGTACTTC.

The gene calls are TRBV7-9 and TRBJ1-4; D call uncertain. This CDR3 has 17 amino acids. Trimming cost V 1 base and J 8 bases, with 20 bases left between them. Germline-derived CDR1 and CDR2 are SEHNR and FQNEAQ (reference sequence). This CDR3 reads CASSLVSGPKGREKLFF. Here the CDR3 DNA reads TGTGCCAGCAGCTTAGTTTCTGGGCCTAAGGGCAGAGAAAAACTGTTTTTT. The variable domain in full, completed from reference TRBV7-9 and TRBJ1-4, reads DTGVSQNPRHKITKRGQNVTFRCDPISEHNRLYWYRQTLGQGPEFLTYFQNEAQLEKSRLLSDRFSAERPKGSFSTLEIQRTEQGDSAMYLCASSLVSGPKGREKLFFGSGTQLSVL.

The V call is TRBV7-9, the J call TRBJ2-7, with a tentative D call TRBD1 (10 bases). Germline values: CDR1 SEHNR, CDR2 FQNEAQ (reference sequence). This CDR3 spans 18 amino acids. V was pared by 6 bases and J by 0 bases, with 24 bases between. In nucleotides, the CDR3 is TGTGCCAGCAGTGGGACAGGGGAACTAGCGGGTCGCTCCTACGAGCAGTACTTC. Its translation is CASSGTGELAGRSYEQYF.

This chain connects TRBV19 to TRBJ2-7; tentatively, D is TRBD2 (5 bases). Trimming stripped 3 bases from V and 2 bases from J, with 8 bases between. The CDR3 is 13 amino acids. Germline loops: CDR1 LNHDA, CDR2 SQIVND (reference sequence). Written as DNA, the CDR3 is TGTGCCAGTAGTATCATCGGGGCCTACGAGCAGTACTTC. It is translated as CASSIIGAYEQYF.

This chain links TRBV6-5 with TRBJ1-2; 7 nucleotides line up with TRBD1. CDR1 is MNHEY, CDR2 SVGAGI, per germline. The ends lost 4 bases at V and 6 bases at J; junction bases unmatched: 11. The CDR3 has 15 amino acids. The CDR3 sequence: CASSSDRERAHGYTF. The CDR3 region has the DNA TGTGCCAGCAGTTCAGACAGGGAAAGGGCCCATGGCTACACCTTC.

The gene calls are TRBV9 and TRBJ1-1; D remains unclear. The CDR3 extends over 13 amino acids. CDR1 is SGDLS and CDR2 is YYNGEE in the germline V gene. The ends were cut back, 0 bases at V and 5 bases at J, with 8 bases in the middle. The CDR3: CASSVVEETEAFF. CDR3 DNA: TGTGCCAGCAGCGTAGTTGAGGAGACTGAAGCTTTCTTT.

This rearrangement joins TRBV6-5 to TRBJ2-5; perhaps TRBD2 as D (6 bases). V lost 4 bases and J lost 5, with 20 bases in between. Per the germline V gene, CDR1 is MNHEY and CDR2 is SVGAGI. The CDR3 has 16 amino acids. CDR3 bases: TGTGCCAGCAGTTCGCAGCCGGGACCCGCGGGGGAGACCCAGTACTTC. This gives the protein CASSSQPGPAGETQYF.

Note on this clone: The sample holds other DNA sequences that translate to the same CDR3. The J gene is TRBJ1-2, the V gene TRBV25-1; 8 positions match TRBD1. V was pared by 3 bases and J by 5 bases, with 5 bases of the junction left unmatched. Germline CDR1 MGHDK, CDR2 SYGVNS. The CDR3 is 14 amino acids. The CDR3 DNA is TGTGCCAGCAGTGAGGACAGGGCGTCTTATGGCTACACCTTC. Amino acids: CASSEDRASYGYTF.

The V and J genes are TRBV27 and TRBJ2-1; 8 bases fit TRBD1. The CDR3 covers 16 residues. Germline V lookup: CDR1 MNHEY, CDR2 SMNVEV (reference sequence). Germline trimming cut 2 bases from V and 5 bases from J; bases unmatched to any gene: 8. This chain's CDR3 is CASSLLGQGLNNEQFF. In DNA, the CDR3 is TGTGCCAGCAGTTTACTAGGACAGGGTCTGAACAATGAGCAGTTCTTC.

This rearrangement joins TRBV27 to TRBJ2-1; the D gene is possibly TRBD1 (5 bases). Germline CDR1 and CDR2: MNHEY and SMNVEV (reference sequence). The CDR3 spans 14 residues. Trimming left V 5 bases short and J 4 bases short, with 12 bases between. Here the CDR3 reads CASSPDTLYNEQFF. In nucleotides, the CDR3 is TGTGCCAGCAGTCCGGACACTCTTTACAATGAGCAGTTCTTC.

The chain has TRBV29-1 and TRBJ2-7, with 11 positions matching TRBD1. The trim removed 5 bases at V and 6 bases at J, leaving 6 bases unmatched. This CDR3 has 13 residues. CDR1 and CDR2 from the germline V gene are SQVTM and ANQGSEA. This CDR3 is CSVTGQGAFEQYF. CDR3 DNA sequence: TGCAGCGTTACAGGACAGGGGGCGTTCGAGCAGTACTTC.

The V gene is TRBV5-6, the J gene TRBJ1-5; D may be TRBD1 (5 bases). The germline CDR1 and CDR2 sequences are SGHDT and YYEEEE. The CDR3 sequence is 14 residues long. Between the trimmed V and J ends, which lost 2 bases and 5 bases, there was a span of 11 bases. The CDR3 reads CASSFSGYDQPQHF. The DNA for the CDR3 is TGTGCCAGCAGCTTTTCAGGGTATGATCAGCCCCAGCATTTT. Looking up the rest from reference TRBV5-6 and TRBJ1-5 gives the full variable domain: DAGVTQSPTHLIKTRGQQVTLRCSPKSGHDTVSWYQQALGQGPQFIFQYYEEEERQRGNFPDRFSGHQFPNYSSELNVNALLLGDSALYLCASSFSGYDQPQHFGDGTRLSIL.

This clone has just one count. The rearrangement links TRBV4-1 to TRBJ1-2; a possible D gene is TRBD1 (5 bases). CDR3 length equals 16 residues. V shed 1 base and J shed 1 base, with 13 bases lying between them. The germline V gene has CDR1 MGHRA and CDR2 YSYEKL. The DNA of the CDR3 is TGCGCCAGCAGCCAAGCTGAAAGGGGTGTTAACTATGGCTACACCTTC. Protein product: CASSQAERGVNYGYTF.

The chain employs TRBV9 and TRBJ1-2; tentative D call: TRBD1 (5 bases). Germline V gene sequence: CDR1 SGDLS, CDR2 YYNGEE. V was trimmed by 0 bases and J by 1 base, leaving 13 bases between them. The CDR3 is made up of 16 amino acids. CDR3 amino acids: CASSVGQPGLNYGYTF. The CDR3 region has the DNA TGTGCCAGCAGCGTAGGCCAACCGGGACTTAACTATGGCTACACCTTC.

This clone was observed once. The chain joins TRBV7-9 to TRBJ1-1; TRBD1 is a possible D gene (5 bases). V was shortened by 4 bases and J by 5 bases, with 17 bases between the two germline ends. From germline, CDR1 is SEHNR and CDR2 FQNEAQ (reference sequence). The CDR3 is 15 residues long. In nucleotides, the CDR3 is TGTGCCAGCAGCTGGGGACGAAGGGGAGAGACTGAAGCTTTCTTT. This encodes CASSWGRRGETEAFF. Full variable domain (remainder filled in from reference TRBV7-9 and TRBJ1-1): DTGVSQNPRHKITKRGQNVTFRCDPISEHNRLYWYRQTLGQGPEFLTYFQNEAQLEKSRLLSDRFSAERPKGSFSTLEIQRTEQGDSAMYLCASSWGRRGETEAFFGQGTRLTVV.

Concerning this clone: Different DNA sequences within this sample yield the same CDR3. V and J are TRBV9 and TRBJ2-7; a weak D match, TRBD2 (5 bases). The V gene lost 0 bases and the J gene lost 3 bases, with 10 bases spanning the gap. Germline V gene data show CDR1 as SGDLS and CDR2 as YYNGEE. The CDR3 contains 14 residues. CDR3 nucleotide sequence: TGTGCCAGCAGCGTAGGCGGAGGTGGCTACGAGCAGTACTTC. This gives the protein CASSVGGGGYEQYF.

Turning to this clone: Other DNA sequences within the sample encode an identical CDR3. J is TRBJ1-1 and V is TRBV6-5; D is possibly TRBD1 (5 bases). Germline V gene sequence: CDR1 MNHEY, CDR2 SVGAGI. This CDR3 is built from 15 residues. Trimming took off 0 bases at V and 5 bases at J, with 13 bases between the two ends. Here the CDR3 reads CASSYSAGGGTEAFF. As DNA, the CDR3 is TGTGCCAGCAGTTACTCCGCGGGGGGTGGAACTGAAGCTTTCTTT.

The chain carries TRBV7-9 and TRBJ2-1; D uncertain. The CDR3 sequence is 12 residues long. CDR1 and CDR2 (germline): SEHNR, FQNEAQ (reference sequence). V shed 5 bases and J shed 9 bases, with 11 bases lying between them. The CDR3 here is CASSTHASEQFF. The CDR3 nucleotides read TGTGCCAGCAGCACTCATGCAAGTGAGCAGTTCTTC.

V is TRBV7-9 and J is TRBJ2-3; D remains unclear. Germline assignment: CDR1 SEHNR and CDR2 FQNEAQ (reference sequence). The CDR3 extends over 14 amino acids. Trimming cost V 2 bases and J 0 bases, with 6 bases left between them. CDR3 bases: TGTGCCAGCAGCTTAAAAGATAGCACAGATACGCAGTATTTT. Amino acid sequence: CASSLKDSTDTQYF.

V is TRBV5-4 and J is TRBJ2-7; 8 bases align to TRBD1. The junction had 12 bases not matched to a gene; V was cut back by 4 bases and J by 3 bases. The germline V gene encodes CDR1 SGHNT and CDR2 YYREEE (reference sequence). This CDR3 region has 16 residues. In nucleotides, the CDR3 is TGTGCCAGCAGCGAGGACCCCGGACAGGGACTCTACGAGCAGTACTTC. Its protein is CASSEDPGQGLYEQYF.

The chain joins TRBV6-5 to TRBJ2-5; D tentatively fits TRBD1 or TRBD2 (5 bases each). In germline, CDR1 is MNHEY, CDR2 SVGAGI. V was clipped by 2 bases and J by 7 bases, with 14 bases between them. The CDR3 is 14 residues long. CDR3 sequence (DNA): TGTGCCAGCAGTTACGGGGCCCCCGAGGGGACCCAGTACTTC. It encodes CASSYGAPEGTQYF.

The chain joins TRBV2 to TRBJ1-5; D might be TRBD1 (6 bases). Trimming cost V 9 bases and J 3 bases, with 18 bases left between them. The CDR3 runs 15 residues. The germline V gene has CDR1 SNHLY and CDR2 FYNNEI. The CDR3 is CASSEGDFSNQPQHF. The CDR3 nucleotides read TGTGCCAGTTCCGAGGGGGATTTCTCCAATCAGCCCCAGCATTTT.